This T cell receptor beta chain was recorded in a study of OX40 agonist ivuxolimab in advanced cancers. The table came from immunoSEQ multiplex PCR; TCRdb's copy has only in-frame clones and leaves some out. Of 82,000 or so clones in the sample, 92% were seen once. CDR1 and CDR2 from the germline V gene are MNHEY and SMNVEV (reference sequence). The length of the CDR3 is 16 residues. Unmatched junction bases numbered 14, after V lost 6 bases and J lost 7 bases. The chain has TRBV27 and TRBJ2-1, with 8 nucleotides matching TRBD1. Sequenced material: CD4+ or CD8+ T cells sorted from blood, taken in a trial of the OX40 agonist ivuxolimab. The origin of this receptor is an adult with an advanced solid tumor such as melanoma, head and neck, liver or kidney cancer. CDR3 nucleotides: TGTGCCAGCAGCCCCCCCAACAGGGGGTCTGGGAATGAGCAGTTCTTC. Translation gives CASSPPNRGSGNEQFF.